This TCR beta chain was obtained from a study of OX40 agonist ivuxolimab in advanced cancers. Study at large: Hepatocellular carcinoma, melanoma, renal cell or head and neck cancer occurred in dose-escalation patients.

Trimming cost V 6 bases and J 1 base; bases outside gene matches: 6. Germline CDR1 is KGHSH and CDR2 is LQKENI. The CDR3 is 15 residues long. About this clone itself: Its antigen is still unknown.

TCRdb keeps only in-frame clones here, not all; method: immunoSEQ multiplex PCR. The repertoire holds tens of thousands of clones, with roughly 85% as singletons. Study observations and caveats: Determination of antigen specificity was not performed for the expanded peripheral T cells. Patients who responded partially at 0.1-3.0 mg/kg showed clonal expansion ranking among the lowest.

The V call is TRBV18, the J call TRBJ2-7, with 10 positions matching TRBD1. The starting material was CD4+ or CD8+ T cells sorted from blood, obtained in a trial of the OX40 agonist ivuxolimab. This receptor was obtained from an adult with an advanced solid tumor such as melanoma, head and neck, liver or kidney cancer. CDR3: CASSQPGQGSYEQYF. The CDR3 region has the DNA TGTGCCAGCTCTCAACCGGGACAGGGGTCCTACGAGCAGTACTTC.